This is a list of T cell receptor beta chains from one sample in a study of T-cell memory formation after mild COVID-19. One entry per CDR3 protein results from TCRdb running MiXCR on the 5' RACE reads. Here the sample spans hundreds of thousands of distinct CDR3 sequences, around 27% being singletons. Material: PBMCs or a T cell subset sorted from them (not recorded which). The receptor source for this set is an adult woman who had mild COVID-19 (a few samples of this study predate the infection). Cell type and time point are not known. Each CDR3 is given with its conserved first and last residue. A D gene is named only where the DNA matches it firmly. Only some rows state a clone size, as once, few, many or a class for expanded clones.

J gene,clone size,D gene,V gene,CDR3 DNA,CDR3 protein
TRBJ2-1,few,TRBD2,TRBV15,TGTGCCACCAGCAGAGAGGGACTAGCGAGCAATGAGCAGTTCTTC,CATSREGLASNEQFF
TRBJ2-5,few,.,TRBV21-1,TGTGCCAGCAGCAAAGGCCCCCTAAGGCAAGAGACCCAGTACTTC,CASSKGPLRQETQYF
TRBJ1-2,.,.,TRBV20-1,TGCAGTGCTAGGGACCCCCTGGGGCCCTATGGCTACACCTTC,CSARDPLGPYGYTF
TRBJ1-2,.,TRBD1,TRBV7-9,TGTGCCAGCAGCCTTACAGGGGTCGAGGGCTACACCTTC,CASSLTGVEGYTF
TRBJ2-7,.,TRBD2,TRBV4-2,TGTGCCAGCAGCCAAAACCCGACTAGCGGGAGGGCCCCCCTCTCCTACGAGCAGTACTTC,CASSQNPTSGRAPLSYEQYF
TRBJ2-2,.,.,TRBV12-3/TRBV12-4,TGTGCCAGCAGCCTTTTTCGTTCCGGGGAGCTGTTTTTT,CASSLFRSGELFF
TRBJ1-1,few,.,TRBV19,TGTGCCAGTAGTATAGCCCCGGACCGCAACCTGGACACTGAAGCTTTCTTT,CASSIAPDRNLDTEAFF
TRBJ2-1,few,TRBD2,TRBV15,TGTGCCACCAGCATCGATCGCGGGAGGGGCGGTGAGCAGTTCTTC,CATSIDRGRGGEQFF
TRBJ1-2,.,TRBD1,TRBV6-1,TGTGCCAGCAGTGTTCAGGGGGCCTACTATGGCTACACCTTC,CASSVQGAYYGYTF
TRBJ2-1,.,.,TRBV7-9,TGTGCCAGCAGCACACCCCCGGGACATTTCGTCTACAATGAGCAGTTCTTC,CASSTPPGHFVYNEQFF
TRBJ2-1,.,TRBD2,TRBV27,TGTGCCAGCAGTCTCCGACTAGCGGGAGGAACCTACAATGAGCAGTTCTTC,CASSLRLAGGTYNEQFF
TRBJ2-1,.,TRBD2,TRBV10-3,TGTGCCATCAGCCAACTAGCGGGAGGCCATGAGCAGTTCTTC,CAISQLAGGHEQFF
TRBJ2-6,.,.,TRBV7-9,TGTGCCAGCAGCGACCGCGGGCAGGGCCCTTTCTCTGGGGCCAACGTCCTGACTTTC,CASSDRGQGPFSGANVLTF